One T cell receptor beta chain is described in this entry. Its antigen is still unknown. Extracted from the samples, RNA was reverse transcribed into cDNA to serve as the sequencing template. Profiling relied on immunoSEQ multiplex PCR, and the TCRdb table lists in-frame clones only, not all of them. The profile shows 200,000 to 250,000 clones, about 53% of them singletons. CDR3 length equals 17 residues. Germline V gene sequence: CDR1 GTSNPN, CDR2 SVGIG (reference sequence). Germline trimming cut 0 bases from V and 4 bases from J; bases unmatched to any gene: 10. The sample comes from a study of CD8+ T cells in alopecia areata. As for the study in general: Treated individuals took tofacitinib by mouth, 5 to 10 mg twice daily.

Study-level results: Clonality in lesional scalp, especially alopecia totalis/universalis, exceeded that of normal scalp.

This TCR was sampled from a human donor with alopecia areata. The V gene is TRBV30, the J gene TRBJ1-5, with 9 bases matching TRBD1. The specimen comprised CD4+ T cells sorted from blood, sampled at week 0. CDR3 coding DNA: TGTGCCTGGAGTGTATGGGGGGACAGGGAAAGAAATCAGCCCCAGCATTTT. The encoded protein is CAWSVWGDRERNQPQHF.